Listed below are T cell receptor beta chains from one sample, sequenced in a study of blood T cell repertoires in COVID-19. The table came from immunoSEQ multiplex PCR; TCRdb's copy has only in-frame clones and leaves some out. The table lists about 330,000 clones, 80% to 90% of them singletons. The sample consisted of PBMCs or T cells enriched from blood (not recorded which). The receptors come from a man aged 30 to 45 who had recovered from COVID-19. Each CDR3 is given with its conserved first and last residue. The D gene is left open where the match is weak. Clone size appears in some rows only: once, few, many, or a class for an expanded clone.

V gene	clone size	J gene	D gene	CDR3 protein	CDR3 DNA
TRBV2	-	TRBJ1-5	TRBD1	CASSGLGGGLGQPQHF	TGTGCCAGCAGCGGGCTAGGGGGCGGACTGGGGCAGCCCCAGCATTTT
TRBV7-9	-	TRBJ2-7	-	CASSSPGTIYEQYF	TGTGCCAGCAGTTCTCCCGGGACAATCTACGAGCAGTACTTC
TRBV28	-	TRBJ2-3	TRBD1	CASSTTGVLFSFTDTQYF	TGTGCCAGCAGCACGACAGGGGTGTTATTCTCCTTCACAGATACGCAGTATTTT
TRBV5-4	-	TRBJ1-3	TRBD1	CASSSRQGRENTIYF	TGTGCCAGCAGCTCGAGACAGGGAAGAGAAAACACCATATATTTT
TRBV30	-	TRBJ1-5	-	CAWTSGGFGQPQHF	TGTGCCTGGACCTCGGGGGGGTTCGGTCAGCCCCAGCATTTT
TRBV19	-	TRBJ1-2	TRBD1	CASTAWDREIGYTF	TGTGCCAGTACTGCATGGGACAGGGAAATTGGCTACACCTTC
TRBV27	once	TRBJ1-2	-	CASSQQGTWYGYTF	TGTGCCAGCAGTCAGCAGGGGACATGGTATGGCTACACCTTC
TRBV27	-	TRBJ2-7	TRBD2	CASSPVASGGPFYEQYF	TGTGCCAGCAGCCCCGTGGCTAGCGGGGGGCCCTTTTACGAGCAGTACTTC
TRBV5-1	-	TRBJ2-5	TRBD2	CASSLGLGSGGQETQYF	TGCGCCAGCAGCTTGGGATTAGGCAGCGGGGGACAAGAGACCCAGTACTTC
TRBV7-3	-	TRBJ2-3	TRBD2	CASSHTSGGWYGGDTQYF	TGTGCCAGCAGTCATACTAGCGGGGGTTGGTATGGTGGAGATACGCAGTATTTT
TRBV4-1	once	TRBJ2-3	TRBD2	CASSQDRVAGDTDTQYF	TGCGCCAGCAGCCAAGATAGGGTAGCGGGAGACACAGATACGCAGTATTTT
TRBV3-1/TRBV3-2	-	TRBJ2-5	-	CASSQDYKNQETQYF	TGTGCCAGCAGCCAAGATTACAAGAACCAAGAGACCCAGTACTTC
TRBV10-3	-	TRBJ1-5	-	CAISEGGDNQPQHF	TGTGCCATCAGTGAAGGCGGGGACAATCAGCCCCAGCATTTT
TRBV5-1	few	TRBJ1-5	-	CASSLDQGNQPQHF	TGCGCCAGCAGCTTGGATCAGGGGAATCAGCCCCAGCATTTT
TRBV2	-	TRBJ2-3	-	CASSESVADTQYF	TGTGCCAGCAGTGAGAGCGTGGCAGATACGCAGTATTTT
TRBV24-1	-	TRBJ2-1	TRBD2	CATSGTSGTYNEQFF	TGTGCCACCAGTGGGACTAGCGGAACCTACAATGAGCAGTTCTTC
TRBV4-2	once	TRBJ2-5	TRBD1	CASSQNRGGTETQYF	TGTGCCAGCAGCCAAAACCGAGGGGGCACGGAGACCCAGTACTTC
TRBV7-9	-	TRBJ1-1	-	CASSLITGGFNTEAFF	TGTGCCAGCAGCCTCATCACGGGGGGTTTCAACACTGAAGCTTTCTTT
TRBV11-1	-	TRBJ1-5	-	CASTDTARGSNQPQHF	TGTGCCAGCACCGACACGGCCAGGGGTAGCAATCAGCCCCAGCATTTT
TRBV9	-	TRBJ2-5	TRBD2	CASSLGLAGGVWFSETQYF	TGTGCCAGCAGCCTGGGACTAGCGGGGGGGGTTTGGTTTTCGGAGACCCAGTACTTC
TRBV30	-	TRBJ1-1	-	CAWRRPGGEAFF	TGTGCCTGGAGACGACCCGGGGGTGAAGCTTTCTTT
TRBV3-1/TRBV3-2	once	TRBJ1-1	-	CASSLRYEAFF	TGTGCCAGCAGCCTCCGTTATGAAGCTTTCTTT
TRBV7-2	-	TRBJ1-5	-	CASSPGLYSNQPQHF	TGTGCCAGCAGCCCCGGACTTTATAGCAATCAGCCCCAGCATTTT
TRBV13	-	TRBJ2-2	-	CASSLPGDTGELFF	TGTGCCAGCAGCTTACCGGGGGACACCGGGGAGCTGTTTTTT
TRBV10-2	-	TRBJ2-2	-	CASSQTTPGELFF	TGCGCCAGCAGTCAGACTACCCCCGGGGAGCTGTTTTTT
TRBV19	-	TRBJ1-1	-	CASSIREELIAEAFF	TGTGCCAGTAGTATTAGGGAGGAGCTCATAGCTGAAGCTTTCTTT
TRBV4-1	-	TRBJ2-7	-	CASSQDGGAEQYF	TGCGCCAGCAGCCAAGACGGCGGGGCCGAGCAGTACTTC
TRBV6-5	-	TRBJ2-7	TRBD2	CASRTSGAYEQYF	TGTGCCAGCAGGACTAGCGGGGCCTACGAGCAGTACTTC
TRBV28	-	TRBJ1-1	-	CASTWLPGEGAFF	TGTGCCAGCACCTGGCTACCGGGGGAAGGGGCTTTCTTT
TRBV29-1	-	TRBJ2-7	-	CSVDRGGEQYF	TGCAGCGTTGATAGAGGGGGCGAGCAGTACTTC
TRBV6-5	once	TRBJ2-4	-	CASTSLAKNIQYF	TGTGCCAGCACCTCACTAGCCAAAAACATTCAGTACTTC
TRBV29-1	once	TRBJ1-2	TRBD1	CSVVGQGGSLYGYTF	TGCAGCGTTGTGGGACAGGGGGGATCCCTCTATGGCTACACCTTC
TRBV9	-	TRBJ2-3	TRBD2	CASSVAAGGTTDTQYF	TGTGCCAGCAGCGTAGCGGCGGGGGGAACCACAGATACGCAGTATTTT
TRBV6-5	-	TRBJ1-5	TRBD1	CASTGQGGKQPQHF	TGTGCCAGCACGGGACAGGGAGGAAAACAGCCCCAGCATTTT
TRBV5-5	few	TRBJ1-4	TRBD1	CASSSNRGSNEKLFF	TGTGCCAGCAGCTCAAACAGGGGATCTAATGAAAAACTGTTTTTT
TRBV19	-	TRBJ2-5	-	CASSIRGGETQYF	TGTGCCAGTAGTATCAGGGGCGGGGAGACCCAGTACTTC
TRBV5-1	-	TRBJ2-1	-	CASSLSDEQFF	TGCGCCAGCAGCTTGTCGGATGAGCAGTTCTTC
TRBV11-2	-	TRBJ2-6	-	CASSLDGGSGANVLTF	TGTGCCAGCAGCTTAGACGGGGGCTCTGGGGCCAACGTCCTGACTTTC
TRBV7-7	-	TRBJ2-5	TRBD2	CASSELSSGGGETQYF	TGTGCCAGCAGCGAATTATCTAGCGGGGGTGGAGAGACCCAGTACTTC
TRBV4-2	-	TRBJ1-5	TRBD1	CASSQDRQGARSNQPQHF	TGTGCCAGCAGCCAAGATCGGCAGGGGGCGCGAAGCAATCAGCCCCAGCATTTT
TRBV7-2	-	TRBJ2-1	-	CASSSSAGGLGEQFF	TGTGCCAGCAGCTCTAGCGCCGGGGGGCTAGGGGAGCAGTTCTTC
TRBV29-1	-	TRBJ1-2	TRBD1	CSVATGGGYGYTF	TGCAGCGTCGCCACAGGGGGCGGCTATGGCTACACCTTC
TRBV14	-	TRBJ1-2	-	CASSHIGYTF	TGTGCCAGCAGCCATATAGGCTACACCTTC
TRBV28	-	TRBJ2-3	TRBD2	CASSFSGGGLPGDTQYF	TGTGCCAGCAGTTTTTCGGGGGGGGGCCTCCCCGGGGATACGCAGTATTTT
TRBV5-1	-	TRBJ2-5	TRBD1	CASSAPRDRRETQYF	TGCGCCAGCAGCGCACCCCGGGACAGGAGAGAGACCCAGTACTTC
TRBV28	-	TRBJ2-5	TRBD1	CASSQLWDREETQYF	TGTGCCAGCAGTCAACTTTGGGACAGGGAAGAGACCCAGTACTTC
TRBV28	once	TRBJ1-6	TRBD1	CASTSGTGYSPLHF	TGTGCCAGCACCTCCGGGACAGGGTATTCACCCCTCCACTTT
TRBV11-2	once	TRBJ2-3	-	CASSLEGPGTQYF	TGTGCCAGCAGCTTAGAGGGGCCAGGTACGCAGTATTTT
TRBV27	-	TRBJ2-3	TRBD2	CASRATSGAHTQYF	TGTGCCAGCAGGGCGACTAGCGGTGCGCATACGCAGTATTTT
TRBV5-4	-	TRBJ2-7	TRBD1	CASSLVGTGIYEQYF	TGTGCCAGCAGCTTAGTAGGGACAGGGATCTACGAGCAGTACTTC
TRBV6-5	-	TRBJ1-1	-	CASLRGQGGTEAFF	TGTGCCAGCTTGAGGGGCCAGGGAGGCACTGAAGCTTTCTTT
TRBV5-1	-	TRBJ2-3	TRBD1	CASSLRGGPQIRRTDTQYF	TGCGCCAGCAGCTTGCGAGGGGGCCCGCAGATAAGACGCACAGATACGCAGTATTTT